This T cell receptor (beta chain) derives from a study of blood T cell repertoires in COVID-19. Across the whole study: PBMCs, B-cell-depleted T cells, or T cells provided the cDNA or gDNA that made up the material.

In the authors' workflow: Reference gene primers were amplified, and this amplification served to estimate nucleated cell counts. Libraries were prepared by immunoSEQ multiplex PCR; TCRdb keeps only in-frame clonotypes and omits some of them. V and J calls and clone size are copied from that table; D and trimming were computed from the DNA. Among under 500,000 clones, approximately 90% were seen once, and the ten largest hold 4% to 4.5%. The CDR3 totals 14 residues. With 7 bases clipped from V and 8 bases from J, the junction kept 11 bases outside the gene matches. Germline V gene sequence: CDR1 SGHTA, CDR2 FQGTGA.

The material sequenced was peripheral blood. The gene calls are TRBV7-3 and TRBJ2-1; the match to TRBD1 covers 7 bases. The sequence came from a woman between 25 and 40 years old with acute or convalescent COVID-19. CDR3 amino acids: CASKTDRWADEQFF. CDR3 coding DNA: TGTGCCAGCAAGACGGACAGGTGGGCCGATGAGCAGTTCTTC.